These 15 T cell receptor beta chains originate from one sample sequenced in a study of T cell clonality in common variable immunodeficiency. Measured with immunoSEQ multiplex PCR; TCRdb has only the in-frame clones, and not every one. The table lists 40,000 to 45,000 clones, with no singletons. The sample taken for sequencing was peripheral blood mononuclear cells. These receptors came from a person aged 18 to 75 in good health.

This clone appeared many times. The CDR3 extends 3 residues past the end of the read, so its final part is completed from the germline J gene. The V gene is TRBV5-1, the J gene TRBJ1-1; weak D call: TRBD1 (5 bases). V was trimmed by 2 bases and J by 7 bases, leaving 12 bases between them. The CDR3 contains 13 residues. CDR1 and CDR2 (germline): SGHRS, YFSETQ. The chain's CDR3 is CASSLDGGSEAFF. The sequenced CDR3 bases are TGCGCCAGCAGCTTAGACGGGGGTAGTGAA.

This clone was counted a few times. The read gets to within 3 residues of the CDR3 end, and the germline J gene fills in the rest. The V call is TRBV30, the J call TRBJ2-7, with D uncertain. The CDR3 covers 13 residues. The germline V and J ends were trimmed by 5 bases and 4 bases, with 15 bases remaining between them. Per germline, CDR1 GTSNPN and CDR2 SVGIG (reference sequence). This CDR3 reads CAWSPTLKYEQYF. Partial CDR3 DNA: TGTGCCTGGTCCCCGACACTCAAGTACGAG.

This clone was recorded many times. The read is 3 residues too short to cover the CDR3 end, so that end is filled in from the germline J gene. The chain recombines TRBV5-6 with TRBJ1-2, with a tentative D call TRBD1 (5 bases). The CDR3 is made up of 13 amino acids. CDR1 SGHDT and CDR2 YYEEEE come from the germline V gene. V gave up 4 bases and J gave up 4 bases, with 11 bases separating them. The CDR3 DNA, read in part, is TGTGCCAGCAGCCCCTACGGGGGCTATGGC. It codes for CASSPYGGYG. The entire CDR3 is CASSPYGGYGYTF.

This clone was detected ten times or more. The sequence runs out 3 residues before the end of the CDR3; the remainder is reconstructed from the germline J gene. This chain joins TRBV20-1 and TRBJ1-1; no clear D gene. The V gene lost 1 base and the J gene lost 4 bases, with 19 bases spanning the gap. This CDR3 has 16 residues. The germline gives CDR1 DFQATT, CDR2 SNEGSKA (reference sequence). The sequenced part of the CDR3 DNA is TGCAGTGCTAGAGCGAGCGGTGATTTCCGTGGCACTGAA. It translates to CSARASGDFRGTE. The complete CDR3 reads CSARASGDFRGTEAFF.

This clone was seen ten or more times. The sequence runs out 3 residues before the end of the CDR3; the remainder is reconstructed from the germline J gene. This chain joins TRBV10-3 and TRBJ2-7, with TRBD1 as a possible D gene (5 bases). Germline V gene sequence: CDR1 ENHRY, CDR2 SYGVKD. Trimming removed 11 bases at V and 1 base at J, with 12 bases between. The CDR3 totals 12 residues. The CDR3 protein is CAASQVSYEQYF. CDR3 DNA (partial): TGTGCCGCCTCACAGGTTTCCTACGAG.

The sample holds many counts of this clone. The sequence runs out 3 residues before the end of the CDR3; the remainder is reconstructed from the germline J gene. V is TRBV11-2 and J is TRBJ2-1, with a possible D match to TRBD2 (6 bases). The CDR3 is 14 amino acids. Trimming pared 7 bases from V and 0 bases from J, leaving 10 bases between. Germline-derived CDR1 and CDR2 are SGHAT and FQNNGV. Incomplete CDR3 DNA: TGTGCCAGCATCACGACTAGCTCCTACAATGAG. It specifies CASITTSSYNE. The full CDR3 sequence reads CASITTSSYNEQFF.

This clone was observed at least ten times. Coverage ceases 3 residues before the CDR3 finishes, and the germline J gene fills in the end. The chain has TRBV19 and TRBJ1-6, with 9 bases that match TRBD1. The germline gives CDR1 LNHDA, CDR2 SQIVND (reference sequence). The V gene end was trimmed by 7 bases and the J gene end by 9 bases; junction bases not matched to a gene: 7. This CDR3 has 14 residues. The covered CDR3 bases are TGTGCCAGTACCCCGACAGGGGGAGTTTCACCC. Translation: CASTPTGGVSP. The full CDR3 sequence reads CASTPTGGVSPLHF.

This clone has at least ten counts. The read stops 3 residues short of the end of the CDR3; the missing end is completed from the germline J gene. The chain has TRBV18 and TRBJ1-2, with 9 bases aligning to TRBD1. Germline assignment: CDR1 KGHSH and CDR2 LQKENI. The CDR3 runs to 15 residues. The sequenced CDR3 bases are TGTGCCAGCTCACCACCGAACCGGGACAGGGAGGGC. Protein sequence: CASSPPNRDREG. The entire CDR3 is CASSPPNRDREGYTF. Supplemented by reference TRBV18 and TRBJ1-2, the full variable domain reads NAGVMQNPRHLVRRRGQEARLRCSPMKGHSHVYWYRQLPEEGLKFMVYLQKENIIDESGMPKERFSAEFPKEGPSILRIQQVVRGDSAAYFCASSPPNRDREGYTFGSGTRLTVV.

This clone was counted at least ten times. With the read ending 3 residues before the CDR3 end, the germline J gene is used to fill in that end. J is TRBJ1-1 and V is TRBV5-1; 8 nucleotides agree with TRBD1. The CDR3 length is 14 residues. V was clipped by 3 bases and J by 1 base; unmatched bases: 2. Germline loops: CDR1 SGHRS, CDR2 YFSETQ. The CDR3 loop reads CASSSQGANTEAFF. Incomplete CDR3 DNA: TGCGCCAGCAGCTCGCAGGGGGCGAACACTGAA.

This clone came up a few times. The read is 3 residues too short to cover the CDR3 end, so that end is filled in from the germline J gene. Within the sample, other DNA sequences also encode this same CDR3. The rearrangement links TRBV10-3 to TRBJ2-7; D remains unclear. Trimming cost V 3 bases and J 6 bases, with 21 bases left between them. This CDR3 is 16 amino acids long. Germline V CDR1 and CDR2: ENHRY, SYGVKD. The sequenced part of the CDR3 DNA is TGTGCCATCAGTGACACAGAGCAGGATCCCCCCTCCGAG. Translating it yields CAISDTEQDPPSE. The whole CDR3 sequence reads CAISDTEQDPPSEQYF.

In this sample, this clone turned up many times. The DNA read from the CDR3 is TGCAGTGCTAGCGCCAGGGGTAATATGGAGACC. The encoded protein is CSASARGNMET. The complete CDR3 sequence is CSASARGNMETQYF. The chain uses TRBV20-1 and TRBJ2-5; D possibly corresponds to TRBD1 (6 bases). Read sequence stops 3 residues before the CDR3 end, and the germline J gene provides the missing end. V lost 3 bases and J 5 bases, leaving 16 bases between the germline ends. The CDR3 extends over 14 amino acids. Germline V gene data show CDR1 as DFQATT and CDR2 as SNEGSKA (reference sequence).

This clone was counted many times. The CDR3 is cut off 3 residues early in the read; its end comes from the germline J gene. The genes are TRBV28 and TRBJ1-2, with a tentative D call TRBD1 (6 bases). Trimming shortened V by 3 bases and J by 2 bases, and 13 bases separated the two germline ends. CDR1 and CDR2 from the germline V gene are MDHEN and SYDVKM. The CDR3 extends over 15 amino acids. The covered CDR3 bases are TGTGCCAGCAGTTTGAGGGACACTGGCAACTATGGC. Encoded protein: CASSLRDTGNYG. The whole CDR3 protein is CASSLRDTGNYGYTF.

This clone was observed a few times. Read coverage stops 3 residues before the CDR3 terminus; the germline J gene supplies the remainder. The J gene is TRBJ2-7, the V gene TRBV7-2; TRBD1 is a possible D gene (5 bases). Per germline, CDR1 SGHTA and CDR2 FQGNSA. The CDR3 loop spans 15 amino acids. V was trimmed by 1 base and J by 4 bases, leaving 14 bases between them. CDR3 residues: CASSLGLQGRYEQYF. The CDR3 DNA, read in part, is TGTGCCAGCAGCTTAGGTTTGCAGGGAAGATACGAG.

This clone was seen repeatedly, ten times or more. The read finishes 3 residues shy of the CDR3 end, and the germline J gene is used to complete it. The chain links TRBV7-8 to TRBJ2-7; D unclear. Germline values: CDR1 SGHVS, CDR2 FQNEAQ. The CDR3 has 13 residues. V was cut by 5 bases and J by 0 bases, with 8 bases left in between. This CDR3 reads CASSPADSYEQYF. The CDR3 DNA, read in part, is TGTGCCAGCAGCCCGGCGGACTCCTACGAG.

This clone was seen ten or more times. Sequence at one end of the junction differs from germline and may be a read error. CDR3: CASSQDRAGGTSPLHF. The CDR3 bases that were read are TGCGCCAGCAGCCAAGATCGGGCAGGGGGCACCTCACCC. The V and J genes are TRBV4-2 and TRBJ1-6; 8 nucleotides agree with TRBD1. The CDR3 is cut off 3 residues early in the read; its end comes from the germline J gene. Germline CDR1 LGHNA, CDR2 YNFKEQ. The CDR3 is 16 amino acids.